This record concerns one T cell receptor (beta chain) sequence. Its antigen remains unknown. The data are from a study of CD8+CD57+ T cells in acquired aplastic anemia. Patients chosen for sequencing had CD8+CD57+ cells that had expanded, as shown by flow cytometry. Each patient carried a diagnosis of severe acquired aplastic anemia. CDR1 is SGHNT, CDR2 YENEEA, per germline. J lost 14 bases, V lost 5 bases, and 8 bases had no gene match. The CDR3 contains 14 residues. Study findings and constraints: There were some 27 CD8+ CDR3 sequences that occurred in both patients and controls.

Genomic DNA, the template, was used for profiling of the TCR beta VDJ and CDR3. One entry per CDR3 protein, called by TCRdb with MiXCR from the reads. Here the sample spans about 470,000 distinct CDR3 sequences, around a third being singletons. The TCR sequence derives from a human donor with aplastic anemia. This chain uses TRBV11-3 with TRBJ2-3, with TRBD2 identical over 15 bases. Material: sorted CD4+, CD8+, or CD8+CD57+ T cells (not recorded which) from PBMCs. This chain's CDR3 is CASSPGLAGGERYF. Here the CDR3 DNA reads TGTGCCAGCAGCCCGGGACTAGCGGGAGGAGAAAGGTATTTT.